The rows below give T cell receptor beta chains drawn from one sample of a study of blood T cell repertoires in COVID-19. Produced via immunoSEQ multiplex PCR; TCRdb's table is partial and in-frame only. The sample includes around 38,000 clones, about 88% of them seen just once. Material: peripheral blood. The receptors were sampled from a human donor in a cohort sampled during active COVID-19. Both conserved end residues are part of each CDR3.

v_call,cdr3_aa
TRBV7-9,CASSLAWGGLGEKLFF
TRBV5-1,CASGGEYNYGYTF
TRBV7-4,CASFTLGFPGGVDTEAFF
TRBV6-5,CATPPRGYGNTIYF
TRBV13,CASSPRTSGNTGELFF
TRBV7-9,CASSLASPPQHF
TRBV5-1,CASSPRGQGFEKLFF
TRBV6-6,CASNPGRANEQYF
TRBV2,CASSYSGRRGVYNEQFF
TRBV7-2,CASSNGPGQNYEQYF
TRBV9,CASSASGGRNSPLHF
TRBV12-3/TRBV12-4,CASSTGGKNIQYF
TRBV7-2,CASSSQLDRIWTGELFF
TRBV19,CATGQPYNSPLHF
TRBV4-2,CASSQDPNELEQYF
TRBV6-5,CASSNGVLSPLHF
TRBV5-1,CASSLSETGGLAGHEQYF
TRBV7-9,CASSPTLGTSGYNEQFF
TRBV6-6,CASSYPGGSNEQFF
TRBV29-1,CSVLDLGTETYEQYF
TRBV5-1,CASSLGTGNQPQHF
TRBV5-5,CASSFSWAARNSPLHF
TRBV5-1,CASSYGTGTNYGYTF
TRBV6-4,CASSAGAGNQPQHF
TRBV7-9,CASSPQGISYEQYF
TRBV7-2,CASSLRQGGTEQYF
TRBV5-1,CASSWGGGAGGAVEKLFF
TRBV5-1,CASSPRTSAYNEQFF
TRBV7-2,CASSSPPGQGNEQYF
TRBV11-2,CASTSDSAYEQYF
TRBV27,CASSSHGESSGNTIYF
TRBV4-2,CASSQGYRGYNEQFF
TRBV12-3/TRBV12-4,CASLAQVGSPLHF
TRBV30,CAWRGQGLSNTQYF
TRBV6-2/TRBV6-3,CASSLDRGKSSYNEQFF
TRBV19,CASSINWVGQVNSPLHF
TRBV14,CASSQEGTRTYEQYF
TRBV7-2,CASSPGPRWHQETQYF
TRBV6-5,CASSRDRGGTGELFF
TRBV19,CATSRQFYGYTF
TRBV5-3,CARSLEAGGHEETQYF